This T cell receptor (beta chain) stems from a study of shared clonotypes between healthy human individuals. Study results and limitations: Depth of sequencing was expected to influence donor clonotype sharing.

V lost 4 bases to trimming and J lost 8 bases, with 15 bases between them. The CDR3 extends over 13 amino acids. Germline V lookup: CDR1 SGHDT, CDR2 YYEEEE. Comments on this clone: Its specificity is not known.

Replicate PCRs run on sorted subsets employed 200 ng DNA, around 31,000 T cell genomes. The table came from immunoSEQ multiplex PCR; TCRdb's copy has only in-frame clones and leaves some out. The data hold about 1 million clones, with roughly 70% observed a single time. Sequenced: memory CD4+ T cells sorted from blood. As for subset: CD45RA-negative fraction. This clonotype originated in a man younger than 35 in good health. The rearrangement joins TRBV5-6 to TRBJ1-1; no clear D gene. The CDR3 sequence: CASSPRPSFEAFF. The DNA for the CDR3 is TGTGCCAGCAGCCCCAGACCGAGTTTCGAAGCTTTCTTT.